This T cell receptor beta chain originates from a study of blood T cell repertoires in COVID-19. Whole-study context: Sample material is recorded as cDNA or gDNA derived from T cells, B-cell-depleted T cells, or PBMCs.

Libraries were prepared by immunoSEQ multiplex PCR; TCRdb keeps only in-frame clonotypes and omits some of them. The table has about 350,000 clones, less than 90% seen once; the top ten hold roughly 0.94%. CDR3 length equals 17 residues. Sequenced sample: PBMCs or T cells enriched from blood (not recorded which). This TCR came from a woman younger than 45 who had recovered from COVID-19. The chain has TRBV7-5 and TRBJ2-3; the table's D call, TRBD2, has no DNA check behind it. TRBV7-5 is annotated as a pseudogene. CDR3 sequence reads: CVRSTPGTSGVTVTQYF. As DNA, the CDR3 is TGTGTCAGAAGCACCCCCGGGACTAGCGGGGTAACAGTTACGCAGTATTTT.